This section outlines one T cell receptor beta chain sequence together with its context. V lost 0 bases and J lost 5; bases outside the gene matches: 5. This CDR3 region has 16 residues. CDR1 is SGHDT and CDR2 is YYEEEE in the germline V gene. The PCR contained 60 Vbeta and 13 Jbeta primers. TCRdb's copy holds only in-frame clones and misses some; the assay was immunoSEQ multiplex PCR. The table shows about 160,000 clones, with under 90% occurring only once. The data were taken from a study of cytomegalovirus exposure and HLA in healthy donors. Material: PBMCs. The source of this sequence is a man aged 25-40 years in good health and CMV-seronegative. V and J are TRBV5-6 and TRBJ1-5; 10 bases line up with TRBD1. The CDR3 protein is CASSLAGTGEYQPQHF. The CDR3 nucleotides are TGTGCCAGCAGCTTGGCCGGGACAGGGGAGTATCAGCCCCAGCATTTT.